The 14 T cell receptor beta chains below all came from one sample that was sequenced in a study of cytotoxic CD8 clonotypes in ibrutinib-treated CLL (dated by TCRdb to about 2021). The time point tag for this specimen amounts to: about twelve months on ibrutinib. The library was obtained by the immunoSEQ multiplex PCR assay. The source is immuneACCESS, and TCRdb retained only in-frame sequences with V and J called. Part of the clones is not carried over; for the studies checked, unresolved V genes explain less than half of this, and the remainder is unexplained. Here the sample has about 50,000 clones; about three quarters occur a single time. Of the sample, about 40% is held by the ten largest clones. Sequences were derived from PBMCs, sampled after 12 months of ibrutinib treatment. Receptor source: a human donor with chronic lymphocytic leukemia.

The chain is built from TRBV29-1 and TRBJ2-3; tentative D call: TRBD2 (6 bases). The CDR3 sequence is 12 residues long. The germline V gene has CDR1 SQVTM and CDR2 ANQGSEA. V was clipped by 5 bases and J by 5 bases, with 11 bases between them. CDR3: CSVFLAIDTQYF. The CDR3 DNA reads as TGCAGCGTTTTCCTAGCGATAGATACGCAGTATTTT.

This chain uses TRBV5-1 with TRBJ1-3; maybe TRBD1 (5 bases). Germline-derived CDR1 and CDR2 are SGHRS and YFSETQ. There are 15 residues in the CDR3. V was trimmed by 0 bases and J by 3 bases, leaving 10 bases between them. The CDR3 coding sequence is TGCGCCAGCAGCTTGGACAGGACCTTTGGAAACACCATATATTTT. This translates into CASSLDRTFGNTIYF.

This clone has more than one count but fewer than ten. This chain uses TRBV15 with TRBJ2-7; D is possibly TRBD2 (6 bases). This CDR3 contains 15 residues. V shed 0 bases and J shed 7 bases, with 16 bases lying between them. Per the germline V gene, CDR1 is LNHNV and CDR2 is YYDKDF (reference sequence). In DNA form, the CDR3 reads TGTGCCACCAGCAGAGACCTACAGGTTGCGGGGGAGCAGTACTTC. Protein product: CATSRDLQVAGEQYF.

J is TRBJ2-7 and V is TRBV2; D is unresolved. Germline loops: CDR1 SNHLY, CDR2 FYNNEI. This CDR3 contains 12 residues. V gave up 6 bases and J gave up 1 base, with 7 bases separating them. The CDR3 region is CASSRESYEQYF. DNA of the CDR3: TGTGCCAGCAGCAGAGAATCCTACGAGCAGTACTTC.

This clone was counted between two and nine times. The J gene is TRBJ2-2, the V gene TRBV10-3; 9 nucleotides line up with TRBD2. Germline CDR1 is ENHRY and CDR2 is SYGVKD. The ends lost 6 bases at V and 4 bases at J; junction bases unmatched: 9. The CDR3 spans 16 residues. The CDR3 protein is CAISYDSGSGTGELFF. CDR3 coding DNA: TGTGCCATCAGCTACGATAGCGGGAGCGGCACCGGGGAGCTGTTTTTT.

V usage is TRBV5-1 and J usage is TRBJ1-3; 12 positions agree with TRBD1. Germline lookup yields CDR1 SGHRS and CDR2 YFSETQ. CDR3 length: 19 amino acids. The V gene end was trimmed by 0 bases and the J gene end by 5 bases; junction bases not matched to a gene: 12. The CDR3 DNA reads TGCGCCAGCAGCTTGGATAATTCCGGGACAGGGGGCATACGAAACACCATATATTTT. It is translated as CASSLDNSGTGGIRNTIYF.

The CDR3 sequence: CASSSPPSTRNYEQYF. The CDR3 DNA is TGTGCCAGCAGCTCTCCTCCGAGTACTAGAAACTACGAGCAGTACTTC. The chain carries TRBV7-3 and TRBJ2-5, with D possibly being TRBD2 (5 bases). The J call is in doubt because the DNA end fits TRBJ2-7 better. This CDR3 has 16 residues. Germline-derived CDR1 and CDR2 are SGHTA and FQGTGA.

V is TRBV10-3 and J is TRBJ2-7; TRBD2 aligns across 14 bases. The CDR3 is 14 amino acids. Trimming at V came to 6 bases and at J to 6 bases, leaving 4 bases not matched to a gene. Germline V gene data show CDR1 as ENHRY and CDR2 as SYGVKD. CDR3 loop: CAISQGLAGVEQYF. In nucleotides, the CDR3 is TGTGCCATCAGCCAGGGACTAGCGGGAGTCGAGCAGTACTTC.

This clone showed up just a few times. The chain has TRBV19 and TRBJ1-3; D is unresolved. V dropped 3 bases and J dropped 6 bases, with 9 bases sitting between them. The CDR3 consists of 13 residues. Germline V gene sequence: CDR1 LNHDA, CDR2 SQIVND (reference sequence). The chain's CDR3 is CASSIGSQNTIYF. The CDR3 nucleotides are TGTGCCAGTAGTATCGGCAGTCAAAACACCATATATTTT.

The J gene is TRBJ1-2, the V gene TRBV2, with 8 bases that match TRBD1. Germline-derived CDR1 and CDR2 are SNHLY and FYNNEI. This CDR3 contains 14 residues. Trimming took 5 bases from V and 4 from J; bases not matched to a gene: 6. This chain's CDR3 is CASSQRDRSYGYTF. CDR3 nucleotides: TGTGCCAGCAGTCAGAGGGACAGGAGCTATGGCTACACCTTC.

J is TRBJ2-1 and V is TRBV9; 7 bases agree with TRBD1. V shed 4 bases, J shed 8 bases, and the junction held 6 bases outside the gene matches. The germline V gene encodes CDR1 SGDLS and CDR2 YYNGEE. CDR3 length: 13 residues. CDR3 loop: CASSIQGSDEQFF. In DNA, the CDR3 is TGTGCCAGCAGCATACAGGGGAGTGATGAGCAGTTCTTC.

J is TRBJ2-2 and V is TRBV5-1; 14 nucleotides match TRBD2. This CDR3 is 17 amino acids long. Trimming took 4 bases from V and 0 from J; bases not matched to a gene: 2. Germline V gene lookup returns CDR1 SGHRS and CDR2 YFSETQ. CDR3 bases: TGCGCCAGCAGCAGGGGACTAGCGGGAGCGAACACCGGGGAGCTGTTTTTT. Translated, it gives CASSRGLAGANTGELFF.

This chain uses TRBV7-6 with TRBJ2-7; TRBD2 aligns across 12 bases. The trim removed 1 base at V and 6 bases at J, leaving 10 bases unmatched. The CDR3 totals 17 residues. CDR1 and CDR2 (germline): SGHVS, FNYEAQ. CDR3 sequence reads: CASSLGALAGGPGEQYF. CDR3 nucleotides: TGTGCCAGCAGCTTAGGGGCCCTAGCGGGAGGGCCGGGCGAGCAGTACTTC.

The chain couples TRBV6-5 to TRBJ2-5; no reliable D call. This CDR3 contains 14 residues. Germline V gene sequence: CDR1 MNHEY, CDR2 SVGAGI. V was trimmed by 0 bases and J by 5 bases, leaving 10 bases between them. CDR3 sequence (DNA): TGTGCCAGCAGTTACTCGAATAATCGGGAGACCCAGTACTTC. This translates into CASSYSNNRETQYF.